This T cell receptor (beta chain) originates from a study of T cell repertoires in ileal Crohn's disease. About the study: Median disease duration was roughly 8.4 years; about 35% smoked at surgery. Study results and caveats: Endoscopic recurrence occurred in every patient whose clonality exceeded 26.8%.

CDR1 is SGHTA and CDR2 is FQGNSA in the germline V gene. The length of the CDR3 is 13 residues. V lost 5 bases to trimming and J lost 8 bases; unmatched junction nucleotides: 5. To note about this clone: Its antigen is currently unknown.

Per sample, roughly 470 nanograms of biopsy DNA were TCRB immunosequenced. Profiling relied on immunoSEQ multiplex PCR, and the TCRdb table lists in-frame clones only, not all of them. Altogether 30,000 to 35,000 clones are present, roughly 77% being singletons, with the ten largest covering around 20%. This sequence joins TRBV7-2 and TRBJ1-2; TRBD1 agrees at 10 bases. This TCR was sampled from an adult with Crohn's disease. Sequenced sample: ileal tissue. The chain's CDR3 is CASSHDRGRGYTF. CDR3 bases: TGTGCCAGCAGCCACGACAGGGGGCGAGGCTACACCTTC.